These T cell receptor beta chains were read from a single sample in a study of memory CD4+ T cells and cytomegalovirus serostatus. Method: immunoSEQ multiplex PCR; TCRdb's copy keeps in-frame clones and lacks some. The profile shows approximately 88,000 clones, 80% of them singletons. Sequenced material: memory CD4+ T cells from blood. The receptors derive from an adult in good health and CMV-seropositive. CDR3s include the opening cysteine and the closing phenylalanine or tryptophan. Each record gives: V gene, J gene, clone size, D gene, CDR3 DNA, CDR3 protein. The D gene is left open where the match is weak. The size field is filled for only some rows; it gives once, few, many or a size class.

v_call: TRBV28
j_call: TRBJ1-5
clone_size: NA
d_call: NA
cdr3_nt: TGTGCCAGCAGTTTTCTGGGCCCAAATCAGCCCCAGCATTTT
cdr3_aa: CASSFLGPNQPQHF

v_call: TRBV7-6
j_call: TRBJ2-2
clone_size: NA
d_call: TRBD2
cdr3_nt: TGTGCCAGCAGCTTAGAAGCCGGACTAGCGGGAGGCACCGGGGAGCTGTTTTTT
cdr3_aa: CASSLEAGLAGGTGELFF

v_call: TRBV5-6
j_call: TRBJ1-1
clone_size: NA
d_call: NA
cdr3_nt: TGTGCCAGCAGCTCCGGACCGACTCCGAACACTGAAGCTTTCTTT
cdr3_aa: CASSSGPTPNTEAFF

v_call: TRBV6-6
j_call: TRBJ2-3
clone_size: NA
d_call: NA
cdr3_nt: TGTGCCAGCAAAGTTAGCTCCACAGATACGCAGTATTTT
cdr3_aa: CASKVSSTDTQYF

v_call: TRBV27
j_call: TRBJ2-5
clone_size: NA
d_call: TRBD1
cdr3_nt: TGTGCCAGCAGTTTCGGGACAGGGGTTCGTGAGACCCAGTACTTC
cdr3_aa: CASSFGTGVRETQYF

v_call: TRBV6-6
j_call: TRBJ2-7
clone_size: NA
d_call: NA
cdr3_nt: TGTGCCAGCAGTTACTTAGCGAAGAACTACGAGCAGTACTTC
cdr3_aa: CASSYLAKNYEQYF

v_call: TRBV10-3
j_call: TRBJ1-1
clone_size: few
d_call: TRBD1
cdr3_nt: TGTGCCATCAGCTCCCAGACAGGGACGAACACTGAAGCTTTCTTT
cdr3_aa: CAISSQTGTNTEAFF

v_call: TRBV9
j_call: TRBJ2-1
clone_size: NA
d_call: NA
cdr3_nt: TGTGCCAGCACCAGAGACGGGAGTGGGTACAATGAGCAGTTCTTC
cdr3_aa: CASTRDGSGYNEQFF

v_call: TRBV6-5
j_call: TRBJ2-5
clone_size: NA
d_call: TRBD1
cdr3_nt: TGTGCCAGCAGTTACAAGGGTCACAGGGGAGAGACCCAGTACTTC
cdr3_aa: CASSYKGHRGETQYF

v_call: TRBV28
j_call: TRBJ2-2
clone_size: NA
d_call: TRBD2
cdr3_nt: TGTGCCAGTCGACTAGCGGCAAACACCGGGGAGCTGTTTTTT
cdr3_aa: CASRLAANTGELFF

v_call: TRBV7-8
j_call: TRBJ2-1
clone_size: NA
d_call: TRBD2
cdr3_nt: TGTGCCAGCAGCCTGGGGGGAAGCGGGAGTTGGAATGAGCAGTTCTTC
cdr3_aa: CASSLGGSGSWNEQFF